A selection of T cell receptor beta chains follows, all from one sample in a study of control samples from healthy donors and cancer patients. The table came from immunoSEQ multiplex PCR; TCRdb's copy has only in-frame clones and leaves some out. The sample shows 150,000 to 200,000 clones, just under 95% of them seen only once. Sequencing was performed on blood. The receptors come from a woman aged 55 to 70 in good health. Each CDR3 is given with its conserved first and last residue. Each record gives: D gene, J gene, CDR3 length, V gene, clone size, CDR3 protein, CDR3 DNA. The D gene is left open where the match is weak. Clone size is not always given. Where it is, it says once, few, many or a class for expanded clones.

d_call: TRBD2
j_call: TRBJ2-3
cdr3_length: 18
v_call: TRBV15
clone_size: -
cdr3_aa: CATRWTSGGAGSLDTQYF
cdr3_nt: TGTGCCACCAGGTGGACTAGCGGGGGGGCCGGGTCCCTAGATACGCAGTATTTT

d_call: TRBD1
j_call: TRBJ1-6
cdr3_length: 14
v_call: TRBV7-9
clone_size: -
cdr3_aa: CASSLLGQSSPLHF
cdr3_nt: TGTGCCAGCAGCTTGTTGGGACAGAGTTCACCCCTCCACTTT

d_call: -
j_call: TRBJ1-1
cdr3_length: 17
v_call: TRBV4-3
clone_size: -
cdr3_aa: CASSQENSPGKNTEAFF
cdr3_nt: TGCGCCAGCAGCCAAGAAAATAGTCCGGGTAAGAACACTGAAGCTTTCTTT

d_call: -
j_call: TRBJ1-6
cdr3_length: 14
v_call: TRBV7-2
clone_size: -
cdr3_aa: CASSPTGHNSPLHF
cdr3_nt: TGTGCCAGCAGCCCGACTGGGCATAATTCACCCCTCCACTTT

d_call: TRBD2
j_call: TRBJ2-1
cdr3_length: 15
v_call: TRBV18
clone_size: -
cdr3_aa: CASSPPAGIYNEQFF
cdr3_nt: TGTGCCAGCTCACCACCAGCGGGGATCTACAATGAGCAGTTCTTC

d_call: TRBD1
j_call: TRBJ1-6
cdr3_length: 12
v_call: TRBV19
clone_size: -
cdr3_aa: CASRQGNSPLHF
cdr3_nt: TGTGCCAGTCGACAGGGTAATTCACCCCTCCACTTT

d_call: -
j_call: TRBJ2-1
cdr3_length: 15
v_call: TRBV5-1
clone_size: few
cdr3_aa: CASSIGGGAGNEQFF
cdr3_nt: TGCGCCAGCTCGATCGGTGGGGGGGCAGGAAATGAGCAGTTCTTC

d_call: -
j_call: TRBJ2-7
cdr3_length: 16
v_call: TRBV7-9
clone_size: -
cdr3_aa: CASSLAGRGVSYEQYF
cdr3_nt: TGTGCCAGCAGCTTAGCGGGGAGGGGGGTCTCCTACGAGCAGTACTTC

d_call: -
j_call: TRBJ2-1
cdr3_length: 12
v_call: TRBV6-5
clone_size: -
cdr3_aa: CASSSRNNEQFF
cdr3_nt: TGTGCCAGCAGTTCACGGAACAATGAGCAGTTCTTC

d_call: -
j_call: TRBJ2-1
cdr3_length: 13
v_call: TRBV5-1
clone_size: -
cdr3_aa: CASSLGGRGEQFF
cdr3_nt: TGCGCCAGCAGCTTGGGGGGGAGAGGTGAGCAGTTCTTC

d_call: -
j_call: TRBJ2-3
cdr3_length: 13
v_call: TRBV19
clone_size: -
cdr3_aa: CASSPQTLYTQYF
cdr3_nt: TGTGCCAGTAGTCCCCAGACCCTCTATACGCAGTATTTT

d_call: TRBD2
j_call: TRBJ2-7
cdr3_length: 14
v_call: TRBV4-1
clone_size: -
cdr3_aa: CASSPGTKGSEQYF
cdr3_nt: TGCGCCAGCAGCCCCGGGACTAAGGGTTCCGAGCAGTACTTC

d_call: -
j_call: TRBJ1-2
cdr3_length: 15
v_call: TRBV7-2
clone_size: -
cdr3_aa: CASSLEGSAAYGYTF
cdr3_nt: TGTGCCAGCAGCTTAGAAGGAAGTGCCGCTTATGGCTACACCTTC

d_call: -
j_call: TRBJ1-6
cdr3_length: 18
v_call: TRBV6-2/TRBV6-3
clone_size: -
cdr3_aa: CASSYSEGPSSYNSPLHF
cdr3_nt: TGTGCCAGCAGTTACTCTGAGGGACCGAGCTCCTATAATTCACCCCTCCACTTT

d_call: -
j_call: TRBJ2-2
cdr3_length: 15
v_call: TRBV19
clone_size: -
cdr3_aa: CASSRWATNTGELFF
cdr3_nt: TGTGCCAGTAGTCGATGGGCTACGAACACCGGGGAGCTGTTTTTT

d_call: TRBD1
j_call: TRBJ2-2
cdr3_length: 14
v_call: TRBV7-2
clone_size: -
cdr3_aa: CASSLGQGIGELFF
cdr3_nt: TGTGCCAGCAGCCTCGGACAGGGGATCGGGGAGCTGTTTTTT

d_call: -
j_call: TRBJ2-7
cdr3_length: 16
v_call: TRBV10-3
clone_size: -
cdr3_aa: CAISGGPVTVTYEQYF
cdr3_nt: TGTGCCATCAGTGGGGGCCCAGTGACAGTAACCTACGAGCAGTACTTC

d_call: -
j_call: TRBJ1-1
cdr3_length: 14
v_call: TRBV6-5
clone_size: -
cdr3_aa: CASNRPGMNTEAFF
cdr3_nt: TGTGCCAGCAACCGACCAGGTATGAACACTGAAGCTTTCTTT

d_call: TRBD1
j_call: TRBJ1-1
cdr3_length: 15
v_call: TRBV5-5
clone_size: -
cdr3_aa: CASSRGQGENTEAFF
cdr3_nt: TGTGCCAGCAGTCGAGGACAGGGGGAGAACACTGAAGCTTTCTTT

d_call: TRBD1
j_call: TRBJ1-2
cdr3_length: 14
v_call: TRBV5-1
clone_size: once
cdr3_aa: CASSSGQGRYGYTF
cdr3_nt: TGCGCCAGCAGCTCTGGACAGGGCAGGTATGGCTACACCTTC

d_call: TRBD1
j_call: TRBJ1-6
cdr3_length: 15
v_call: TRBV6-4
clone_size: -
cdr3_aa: CASSAGTGLNSPLHF
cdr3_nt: TGTGCCAGCAGTGCCGGGACAGGGTTGAATTCACCCCTCCACTTT

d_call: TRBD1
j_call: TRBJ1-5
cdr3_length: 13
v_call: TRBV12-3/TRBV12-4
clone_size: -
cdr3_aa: CASSDREDQPQHF
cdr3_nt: TGTGCCAGCAGTGACAGGGAGGATCAGCCCCAGCATTTT

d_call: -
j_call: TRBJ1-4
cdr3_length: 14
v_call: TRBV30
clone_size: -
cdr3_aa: CAWSSSPTNEKLFF
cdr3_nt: TGTGCCTGGAGTAGCAGCCCGACGAATGAAAAACTGTTTTTT

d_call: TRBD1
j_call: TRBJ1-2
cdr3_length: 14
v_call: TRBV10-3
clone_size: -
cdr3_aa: CATTTGQGMDGYTF
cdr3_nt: TGTGCCACGACGACGGGACAGGGCATGGATGGCTACACCTTC

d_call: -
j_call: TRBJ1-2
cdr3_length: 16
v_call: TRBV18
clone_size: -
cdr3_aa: CASSPVKVRGDAGYTF
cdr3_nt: TGTGCCAGCTCGCCCGTTAAGGTTAGAGGGGATGCTGGCTACACCTTC

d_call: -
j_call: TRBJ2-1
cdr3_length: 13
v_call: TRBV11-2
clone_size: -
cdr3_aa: CASSPRVRNEQFF
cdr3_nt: TGTGCCAGCAGCCCTAGAGTCCGCAATGAGCAGTTCTTC

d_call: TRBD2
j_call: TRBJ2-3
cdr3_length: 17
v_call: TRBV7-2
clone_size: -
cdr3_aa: CASSLTSGGPFTDTQYF
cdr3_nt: TGTGCCAGCAGCTTGACTAGCGGGGGGCCCTTCACAGATACGCAGTATTTT

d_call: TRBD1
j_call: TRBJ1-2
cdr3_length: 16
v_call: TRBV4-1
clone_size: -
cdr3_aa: CASSHVGGARGHGYTF
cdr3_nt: TGCGCCAGCAGCCACGTTGGGGGGGCGAGGGGGCATGGCTACACCTTC

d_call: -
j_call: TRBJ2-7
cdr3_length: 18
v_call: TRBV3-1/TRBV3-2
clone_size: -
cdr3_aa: CASSQDLSRAAGVYEQYF
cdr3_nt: TGTGCCAGCAGCCAAGATTTGAGCCGGGCGGCTGGGGTGTACGAGCAGTACTTC

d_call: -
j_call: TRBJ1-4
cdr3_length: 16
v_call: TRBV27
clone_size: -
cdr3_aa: CASSLGTLGGNEKLFF
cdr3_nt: TGTGCCAGCAGTTTAGGGACACTTGGGGGTAATGAAAAACTGTTTTTT

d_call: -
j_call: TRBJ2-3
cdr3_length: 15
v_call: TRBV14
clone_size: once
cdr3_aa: CASQLSTSSTDTQYF
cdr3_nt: TGTGCCAGCCAACTGAGCACCTCTAGCACAGATACGCAGTATTTT

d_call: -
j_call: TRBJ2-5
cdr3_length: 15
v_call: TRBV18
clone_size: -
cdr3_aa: CASSPVGTEQETQYF
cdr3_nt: TGTGCCAGCTCACCAGTTGGAACAGAACAAGAGACCCAGTACTTC

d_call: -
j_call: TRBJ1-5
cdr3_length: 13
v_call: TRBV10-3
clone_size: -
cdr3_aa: CAISPEGNQPQHF
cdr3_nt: TGTGCCATCAGCCCCGAGGGAAATCAGCCCCAGCATTTT

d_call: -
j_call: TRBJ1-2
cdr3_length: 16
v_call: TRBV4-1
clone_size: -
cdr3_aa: CASSQEEEGPWGGYTF
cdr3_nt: TGCGCCAGCAGCCAAGAAGAAGAGGGGCCCTGGGGTGGCTACACCTTC

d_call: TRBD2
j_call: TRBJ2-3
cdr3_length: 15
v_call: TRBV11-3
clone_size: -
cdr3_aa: CASSLGGGNTDTQYF
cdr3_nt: TGTGCCAGCAGCTTAGGCGGGGGGAACACAGATACGCAGTATTTT

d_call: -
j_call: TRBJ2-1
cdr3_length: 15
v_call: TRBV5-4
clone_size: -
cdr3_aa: CASSLGGGSYNEQFF
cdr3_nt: TGTGCCAGCAGCTTGGGTGGGGGTTCCTACAATGAGCAGTTCTTC

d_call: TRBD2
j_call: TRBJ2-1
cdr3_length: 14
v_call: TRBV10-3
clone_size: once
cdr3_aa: CATKTSGGANEQFF
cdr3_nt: TGTGCCACCAAGACTAGCGGGGGGGCCAATGAGCAGTTCTTC

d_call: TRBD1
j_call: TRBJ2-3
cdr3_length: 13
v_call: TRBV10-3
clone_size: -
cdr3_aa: CAITQGVTDTQYF
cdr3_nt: TGTGCCATCACCCAGGGGGTTACAGATACGCAGTATTTT

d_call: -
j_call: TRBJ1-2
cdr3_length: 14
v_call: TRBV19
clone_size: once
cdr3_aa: CASSNQGRNYGYTF
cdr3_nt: TGTGCCAGCTCAAACCAAGGACGGAACTATGGCTACACCTTC

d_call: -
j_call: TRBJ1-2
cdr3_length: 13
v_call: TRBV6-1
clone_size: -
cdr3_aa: CASSEEEVRGYTF
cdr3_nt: TGTGCCAGCAGTGAAGAGGAGGTCCGGGGCTACACCTTC

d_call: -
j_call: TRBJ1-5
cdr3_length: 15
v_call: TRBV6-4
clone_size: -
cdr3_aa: CASSQEFKSNQPQHF
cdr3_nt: TGTGCCAGCAGTCAGGAGTTCAAGAGCAATCAGCCCCAGCATTTT

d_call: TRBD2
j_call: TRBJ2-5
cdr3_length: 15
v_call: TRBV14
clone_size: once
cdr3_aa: CASSQDLAGVETQYF
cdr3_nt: TGTGCCAGCAGCCAAGATCTAGCGGGGGTGGAGACCCAGTACTTC

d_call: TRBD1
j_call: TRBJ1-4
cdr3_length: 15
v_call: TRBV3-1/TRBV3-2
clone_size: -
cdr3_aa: CASSQQGGLNEKLFF
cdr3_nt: TGTGCCAGCAGCCAACAAGGGGGCCTTAATGAAAAACTGTTTTTT

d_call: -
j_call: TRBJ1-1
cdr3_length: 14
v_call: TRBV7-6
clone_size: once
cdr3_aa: CASSPGAGGTEAFF
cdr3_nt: TGTGCCAGCAGCCCAGGGGCCGGGGGCACTGAAGCTTTCTTT

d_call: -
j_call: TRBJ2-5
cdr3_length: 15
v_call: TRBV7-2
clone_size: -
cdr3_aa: CASSLFQGKQETQYF
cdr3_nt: TGTGCCAGCAGCTTATTCCAGGGAAAGCAAGAGACCCAGTACTTC

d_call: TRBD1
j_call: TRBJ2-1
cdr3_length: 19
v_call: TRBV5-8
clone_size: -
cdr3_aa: CASSLGVFRGLGWRDEQFF
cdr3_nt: TGTGCCAGCAGCTTGGGGGTGTTCAGGGGGCTTGGCTGGCGGGATGAGCAGTTCTTC

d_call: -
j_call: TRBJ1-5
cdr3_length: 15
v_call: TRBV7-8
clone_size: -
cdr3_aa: CASRTGQNSNQPQHF
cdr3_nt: TGTGCCAGCAGGACAGGACAGAATAGCAATCAGCCCCAGCATTTT

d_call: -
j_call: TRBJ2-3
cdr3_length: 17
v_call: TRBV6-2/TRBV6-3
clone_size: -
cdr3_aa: CASSYWPETASTDTQYF
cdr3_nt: TGTGCCAGCAGTTACTGGCCGGAAACAGCTAGCACAGATACGCAGTATTTT

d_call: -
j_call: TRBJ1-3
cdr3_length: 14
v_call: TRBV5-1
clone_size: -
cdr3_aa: CASSYRERGNTIYF
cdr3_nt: TGCGCCAGCAGCTACAGGGAAAGAGGAAACACCATATATTTT

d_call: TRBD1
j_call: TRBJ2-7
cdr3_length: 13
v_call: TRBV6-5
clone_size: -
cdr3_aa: CASSYWRTGWQYF
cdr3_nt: TGTGCCAGCAGTTACTGGAGGACAGGGTGGCAGTACTTC

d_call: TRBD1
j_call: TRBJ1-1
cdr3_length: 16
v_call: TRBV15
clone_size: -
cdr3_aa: CATSSLTTTGDTEAFF
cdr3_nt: TGTGCCACCAGCAGCTTAACTACCACAGGGGACACTGAAGCTTTCTTT

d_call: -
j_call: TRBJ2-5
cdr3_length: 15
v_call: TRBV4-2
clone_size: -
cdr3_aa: CASSQVAVLQGTQYF
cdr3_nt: TGTGCCAGCAGCCAAGTAGCGGTCCTACAGGGGACCCAGTACTTC

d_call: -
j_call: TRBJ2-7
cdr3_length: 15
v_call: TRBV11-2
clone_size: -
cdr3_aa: CASSLTRGENYEQYF
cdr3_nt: TGTGCCAGCAGCTTAACCCGAGGAGAGAACTACGAGCAGTACTTC

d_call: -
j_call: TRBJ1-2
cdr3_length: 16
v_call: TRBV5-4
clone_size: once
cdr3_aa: CASSLDSGGSAYGYTF
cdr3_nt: TGTGCCAGCAGCTTGGATTCGGGGGGCAGTGCCTATGGCTACACCTTC

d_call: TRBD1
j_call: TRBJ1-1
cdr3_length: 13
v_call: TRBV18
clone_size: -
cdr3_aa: CASSRDRGSEAFF
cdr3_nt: TGTGCCAGCTCAAGGGACAGGGGGAGTGAAGCTTTCTTT

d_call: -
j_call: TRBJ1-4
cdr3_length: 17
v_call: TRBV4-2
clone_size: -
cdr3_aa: CASSPIEMRRGDEKLFF
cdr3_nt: TGTGCCAGCAGTCCTATTGAGATGAGGAGGGGGGATGAAAAACTGTTTTTT

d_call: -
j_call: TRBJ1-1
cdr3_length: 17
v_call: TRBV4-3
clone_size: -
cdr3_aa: CASSQDARTGFFSEAFF
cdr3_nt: TGCGCCAGCAGCCAAGATGCCCGGACGGGGTTCTTCTCTGAAGCTTTCTTT